This T cell receptor beta chain was found in a study of cytomegalovirus exposure and HLA in healthy donors. Vbeta (60) and Jbeta (13) primers were used in the PCR. Produced via immunoSEQ multiplex PCR; TCRdb's table is partial and in-frame only. The sample contains 45,000 to 70,000 clones, approximately 80% of which appear only once. J lost 2 bases, V lost 5 bases, and 0 bases had no gene match. The germline gives CDR1 MDHEN, CDR2 SYDVKM. The CDR3 extends over 12 amino acids. To note about this clone: Its specificity is unknown.

Study-level points and caveats: Among TCR beta chains, those listed as cytomegalovirus-associated numbered some 160. TCR beta V- and J-gene trimming was later associated with a missense DCLRE1C variant.

The chain recombines TRBV28 with TRBJ2-7; 7 nucleotides match TRBD1. The sequenced material came from PBMCs. The origin of this receptor is a man aged 50-60 years in good health and CMV-seronegative. The CDR3 nucleotides are TGTGCCAGCAGTCAGGGGGCCTACGAGCAGTACTTC. This translates into CASSQGAYEQYF.